The rows below give T cell receptor beta chains drawn from one sample of a study of blood T cell repertoires in COVID-19. Sequenced by immunoSEQ multiplex PCR; TCRdb stores in-frame clones only, minus some. The repertoire holds around 210,000 clones, with under 85% as singletons. The sequenced sample was peripheral blood. These receptors were obtained from a woman aged 80 or over with COVID-19, enrolled during active disease. Both conserved end residues are part of each CDR3. D genes are given only for firm matches.

- TRBJ1-3 TRBV25-1 CATGVGDTIYF TGTGCCACAGGGGTGGGGGACACCATATATTTT
- TRBJ1-2 TRBV3-1/TRBV3-2 CASSQIPSGGSYTF TGTGCCAGCAGCCAAATTCCGTCGGGGGGTAGCTACACCTTC
- TRBJ2-7 TRBV6-5 CASSTRRHYEQYF TGTGCCAGCAGCACCAGAAGACACTACGAGCAGTACTTC
- TRBJ1-2 TRBV11-2 CASSLGELNGYTF TGTGCCAGCAGCTTAGGAGAACTCAATGGCTACACCTTC
TRBD1 TRBJ1-3 TRBV5-1 CASSPGTAGNTIYF TGCGCCAGCAGCCCCGGGACAGCTGGAAACACCATATATTTT
- TRBJ1-4 TRBV19 CASSRRTVTNEKLFF TGTGCCAGTAGTAGGCGGACAGTCACTAATGAAAAACTGTTTTTT
- TRBJ1-1 TRBV5-1 CASSSDMLTTEAFF TGCGCCAGCAGCTCGGACATGCTTACGACTGAAGCTTTCTTT
- TRBJ2-3 TRBV28 CASEGRPTSTDTQYF TGTGCCAGCGAGGGCAGGCCAACTAGCACAGATACGCAGTATTTT
TRBD1 TRBJ1-1 TRBV11-2 CASSPLRQGPKVAFF TGTGCCAGCAGCCCGCTCCGACAGGGCCCGAAGGTAGCTTTCTTT
- TRBJ2-7 TRBV5-6 CASSLARAGVLGEQYF TGTGCCAGCAGCTTGGCTCGCGCTGGAGTTTTGGGCGAGCAGTACTTC
TRBD1 TRBJ2-7 TRBV5-6 CASSLPGQGLAIEQYF TGTGCCAGCAGCTTACCCGGACAGGGGCTAGCTATCGAGCAGTACTTC
TRBD2 TRBJ2-1 TRBV7-9 CASSRTRFGYDEQFF TGTGCCAGCAGTAGGACTAGATTCGGGTACGATGAGCAGTTCTTC
TRBD1 TRBJ2-6 TRBV19 CASRQGFSSGANVLTF TGTGCCAGTCGACAGGGATTTTCCTCTGGGGCCAACGTCCTGACTTTC
TRBD1 TRBJ2-5 TRBV19 CASSGQATGTQYF TGTGCCAGTTCCGGACAGGCGACGGGGACCCAGTACTTC
- TRBJ2-3 TRBV24-1 CATSEGGGGLMDTQYF TGTGCCACCAGTGAGGGTGGAGGGGGCCTAATGGATACGCAGTATTTT
- TRBJ1-1 TRBV28 CASTSWGDTEAFF TGTGCCAGCACCTCGTGGGGGGACACTGAAGCTTTCTTT